This TCR beta chain is drawn from a study of T cells in Graves' hyperthyroidism and ophthalmopathy. Study-wide background: Once the initial diagnosis was made, peripheral blood was obtained before any treatment. Study observations and caveats: The model identified upcoming ophthalmopathy a median approximately seven months ahead of onset. Researchers report that a 13 V-J model separated ophthalmopathy from stable hyperthyroidism.

Trimming removed 4 bases from V and 4 bases from J; junction bases left unmatched: 6. The CDR3 covers 15 residues. Germline V gives CDR1 MDHEN, CDR2 SYDVKM. The CDR3 regions of TCR beta were amplified from RNA transcripts. The HTBI set primed first-round TCR CDR3 RT-PCR. TCRdb re-derived calls from the multiplex PCR reads in MiXCR, one entry per CDR3 protein. Of approximately 360,000 distinct CDR3 sequences listed, about a sixth are singletons. Ahead of any ophthalmopathy symptoms, the blood sample was obtained at the first diagnosis of hyperthyroidism. In its sample, this clonotype was seen a few times. Its antigen remains unknown.

The TCR originated in a woman under 30 with Graves' hyperthyroidism that later progressed to Graves' ophthalmopathy. V gene TRBV28 combines with J gene TRBJ2-3; 9 bases are shared with TRBD2. The source material was blood. CDR3 DNA sequence: TGTGCCAGCAGTTCCGGGGCTAGCGGGGCAGATACGCAGTATTTT. This translates into CASSSGASGADTQYF.